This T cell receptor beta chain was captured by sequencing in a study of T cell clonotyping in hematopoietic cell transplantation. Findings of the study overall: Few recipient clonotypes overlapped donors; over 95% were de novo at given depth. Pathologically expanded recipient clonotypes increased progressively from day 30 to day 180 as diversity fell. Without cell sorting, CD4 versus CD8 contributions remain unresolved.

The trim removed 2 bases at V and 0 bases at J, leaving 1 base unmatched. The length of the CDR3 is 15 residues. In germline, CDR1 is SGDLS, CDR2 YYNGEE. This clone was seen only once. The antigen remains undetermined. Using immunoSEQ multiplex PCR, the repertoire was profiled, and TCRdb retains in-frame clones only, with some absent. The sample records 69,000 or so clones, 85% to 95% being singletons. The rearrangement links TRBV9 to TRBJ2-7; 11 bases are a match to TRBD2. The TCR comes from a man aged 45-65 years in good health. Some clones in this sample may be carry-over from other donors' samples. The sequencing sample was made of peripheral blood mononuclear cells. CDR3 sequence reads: CASSVGLAGSYEQYF. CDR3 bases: TGTGCCAGCAGCGTCGGACTAGCGGGCTCCTACGAGCAGTACTTC.